This T cell receptor (beta chain) was documented in a study of cytomegalovirus exposure and HLA in healthy donors. Use of 60 Vbeta and 13 Jbeta primers characterized the PCR. TCRdb's table, derived via immunoSEQ multiplex PCR, lists solely in-frame clones and lacks some. The data show about 97,000 clones, roughly 80% seen once. Deletions cut 5 bases from V and 3 bases from J, with 11 bases between. Germline CDR1 reads SEHNR; CDR2 reads FQNEAQ (reference sequence). CDR3 length equals 14 residues. This clone was seen only once. This chain links TRBV7-9 with TRBJ1-5, with D possibly matching TRBD1 (6 bases). The sequencing sample was made of PBMCs. This clonotype originated in a male donor in good health and CMV-seropositive. The CDR3 DNA follows: TGTGCCAGCAGCCGCCCAGGGGACAATCAGCCCCAGCATTTT. It encodes CASSRPGDNQPQHF.